This TCR beta chain was obtained from a study of blood T cells in healthy people across ages. Study outcomes and limitations: Diversity of TCR beta correlated strongly with naive T cell percentage.

Combining a sample-barcoded 5' primer with a J-beta primer mix, a second PCR ran for roughly 6 to 12 cycles. TCRdb processed the 5' RACE reads anew with MiXCR; each CDR3 protein has one entry. Among about a million distinct CDR3 sequences, 35% to 45% were seen once, and the ten largest hold under 15%. Points on this clonotype: The antigen is unknown. The junction departs from germline at one end; a sequencing error may be responsible.

The source is a man between 18 and 35 years old in good health. The sequenced sample was blood.

The CDR3 DNA reads TGTGCCAGCAGGCTAGGGGTGAACGCTGAAGCTTTCTTT. Translating gives CASRLGVNAEAFF. The chain uses TRBV6-2 or TRBV6-3 and TRBJ1-1; D possibly corresponds to TRBD1 (5 bases). In germline, CDR1 is MNHEY, CDR2 SVGEGT. The CDR3 is 13 amino acids.